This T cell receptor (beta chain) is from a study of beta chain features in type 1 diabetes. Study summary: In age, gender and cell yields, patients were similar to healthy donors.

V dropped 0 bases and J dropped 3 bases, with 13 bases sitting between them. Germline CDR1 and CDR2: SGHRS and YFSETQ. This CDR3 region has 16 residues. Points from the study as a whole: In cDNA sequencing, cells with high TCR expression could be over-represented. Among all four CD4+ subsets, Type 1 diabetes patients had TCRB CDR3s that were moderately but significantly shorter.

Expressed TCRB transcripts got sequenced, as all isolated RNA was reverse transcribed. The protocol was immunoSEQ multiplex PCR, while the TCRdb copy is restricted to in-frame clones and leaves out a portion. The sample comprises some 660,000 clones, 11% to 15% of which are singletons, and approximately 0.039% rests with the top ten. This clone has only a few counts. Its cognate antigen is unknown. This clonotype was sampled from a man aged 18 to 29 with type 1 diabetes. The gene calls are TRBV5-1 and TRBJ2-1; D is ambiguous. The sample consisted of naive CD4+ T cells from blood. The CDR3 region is CASSLDGVRIYNEQFF. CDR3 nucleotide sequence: TGCGCCAGCAGCTTGGATGGCGTCAGAATCTACAATGAGCAGTTCTTC. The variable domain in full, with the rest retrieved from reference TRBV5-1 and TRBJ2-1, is KAGVTQTPRYLIKTRGQQVTLSCSPISGHRSVSWYQQTPGQGLQFLFEYFSETQRNKGNFPGRFSGRQFSNSRSEMNVSTLELGDSALYLCASSLDGVRIYNEQFFGPGTRLTVL.